The 18 T cell receptor beta chains in this list originate from one sample, sequenced in a study of Ad26.COV2.S vaccination and SARS-CoV-2 variants (dated by TCRdb to 2020 to 2023). Library preparation employed the immunoSEQ multiplex PCR assay. The clones in this table, taken by TCRdb from immuneACCESS, are in-frame only. Not every clone is retained; where verified, under half of the shortfall comes from an unresolved V gene, and the cause of the rest is unknown. Present in this sample are around 450,000 clones, 80% to 90% of which were seen just once. 1.5% to 2% of the sample lies in the top ten. The intended sense of this specimen's treatment or condition label: 15 to 20 received Ad26.COV2.S at low or high dose, single or two shots; about 5 received placebo; per-sample allocation not given. Repertoires of vaccine and placebo recipients were sequenced from samples collected on day 63 after the first injection.

The material sequenced was peripheral blood, taken in a trial of Ad26.COV2.S vaccine versus placebo. The source of these receptors is a person aged 18-60 years who received the Ad26.COV2.S COVID-19 vaccine or a placebo.

The V gene is TRBV5-1, the J gene TRBJ2-5, with D unresolved. The CDR3 runs to 13 residues. V gave up 3 bases and J gave up 2 bases, with 8 bases separating them. CDR1 SGHRS and CDR2 YFSETQ come from the germline V gene. The CDR3 DNA is TGCGCCAGCAGCTACCAGGTTCAAGAGACCCAGTACTTC. Protein sequence: CASSYQVQETQYF. The variable domain in full, completed from reference TRBV5-1 and TRBJ2-5, reads KAGVTQTPRYLIKTRGQQVTLSCSPISGHRSVSWYQQTPGQGLQFLFEYFSETQRNKGNFPGRFSGRQFSNSRSEMNVSTLELGDSALYLCASSYQVQETQYFGPGTRLLVL.

This clone was observed a single time. V and J are TRBV11-2 and TRBJ2-6, with 9 bases identical to TRBD1. V lost 3 bases and J lost 1; bases outside the gene matches: 4. This CDR3 has 17 residues. CDR1 and CDR2 from the germline V gene are SGHAT and FQNNGV. The CDR3 DNA follows: TGTGCCAGCAGCTTCCCGGGACAGGGATCTGGGGCCAACGTCCTGACTTTC. This encodes CASSFPGQGSGANVLTF.

The genes are TRBV10-3 and TRBJ1-2, with D maybe TRBD1 (5 bases). Germline V lookup: CDR1 ENHRY, CDR2 SYGVKD. The CDR3 contains 15 residues. V shed 0 bases and J shed 6 bases, with 14 bases lying between them. CDR3: CAISESGVGRDGYTF. The DNA of the CDR3 is TGTGCCATCAGTGAGTCGGGGGTGGGGCGAGATGGCTACACCTTC.

This clone was counted once. The V and J genes are TRBV18 and TRBJ2-5; unclear D gene. The CDR3 is 14 amino acids. The germline V gene has CDR1 KGHSH and CDR2 LQKENI. Trimming stripped 6 bases from V and 0 bases from J, with 11 bases between. The CDR3: CASSYPGDQETQYF. CDR3 coding DNA: TGTGCCAGCTCGTACCCTGGCGACCAAGAGACCCAGTACTTC.

The chain recombines TRBV5-1 with TRBJ1-2; unclear D gene. V was cut by 1 base and J by 0 bases, with 7 bases left in between. The CDR3 loop spans 14 amino acids. Germline values: CDR1 SGHRS, CDR2 YFSETQ. The CDR3 bases are TGCGCCAGCAGCTTGCCAGGTTCTAACTATGGCTACACCTTC. Its translation: CASSLPGSNYGYTF.

The V and J genes are TRBV7-2 and TRBJ1-2; D is perhaps TRBD1 (5 bases). CDR3 length: 14 residues. Per the germline V gene, CDR1 is SGHTA and CDR2 is FQGNSA. V lost 4 bases to trimming and J lost 2 bases, with 11 bases between them. CDR3: CASSSQGGNYGYTF. The CDR3 region has the DNA TGTGCCAGCAGCTCCCAGGGCGGGAACTATGGCTACACCTTC.

The genes are TRBV19 and TRBJ1-3; D unresolved. CDR3 size: 14 residues. Germline V gene data show CDR1 as LNHDA and CDR2 as SQIVND (reference sequence). V lost 7 bases and J lost 0, with 10 bases in between. The CDR3 reads CASKKVSSGNTIYF. The CDR3 DNA follows: TGTGCCAGTAAAAAGGTATCCTCTGGAAACACCATATATTTT.

The V gene is TRBV5-6, the J gene TRBJ2-5, with D hard to call. V was clipped by 0 bases and J by 2 bases, with 8 bases between them. Germline V gene data show CDR1 as SGHDT and CDR2 as YYEEEE. The CDR3 totals 14 residues. CDR3 loop: CASSLGFGQETQYF. CDR3 coding DNA: TGTGCCAGCAGCTTGGGGTTCGGGCAAGAGACCCAGTACTTC.

This clone was seen only once. The rearrangement uses TRBV3-1 (or the pseudogene TRBV3-2) and TRBJ2-7; D is undetermined. Looked up from germline, CDR1 is LGHDT and CDR2 is YNNKEL (reference sequence). Trimming removed 4 bases from V and 5 bases from J, with 21 bases in between. The length of the CDR3 is 16 residues. The CDR3 reads CASSLRPGPGYDEQYF. CDR3 nucleotides: TGTGCCAGCAGCCTCAGGCCGGGCCCCGGGTACGACGAGCAGTACTTC.

This chain joins TRBV7-3 and TRBJ2-4; D possibly matches TRBD1 or TRBD2 (6 bases each). Between the trimmed V and J ends, which lost 5 bases and 13 bases, there was a span of 15 bases. This CDR3 contains 12 residues. The germline V gene has CDR1 SGHTA and CDR2 FQGTGA. This chain's CDR3 is CASSQLGGQQYF. The CDR3 DNA reads TGTGCCAGCAGCCAACTCGGGGGCCAGCAGTACTTC. Looking up the rest from reference TRBV7-3 and TRBJ2-4 gives the full variable domain: GAGVSQTPSNKVTEKGKYVELRCDPISGHTALYWYRQSLGQGPEFLIYFQGTGAADDSGLPNDRFFAVRPEGSVSTLKIQRTERGDSAVYLCASSQLGGQQYFGAGTRLSVL.

The chain couples TRBV6-2 or TRBV6-3 to TRBJ2-1, with TRBD2 identical over 7 bases. The CDR3 is 15 amino acids. With V trimmed by 4 bases and J by 0 bases, 3 bases remained unmatched. CDR1 and CDR2 from the germline V gene are MNHEY and SVGEGT. The CDR3 protein is CASSSGGSSYNEQFF. The CDR3 DNA reads TGTGCCAGCAGTTCCGGGGGGAGCTCCTACAATGAGCAGTTCTTC.

The chain is built from TRBV11-3 and TRBJ2-3, with 9 bases lining up with TRBD1. The CDR3 extends over 15 amino acids. Unmatched junction bases numbered 4, after V lost 1 base and J lost 5 bases. Germline V lookup: CDR1 SGHNT, CDR2 YENEEA. CDR3 loop: CASSLGQGVGDTQYF. The CDR3, as DNA: TGTGCCAGCAGCTTAGGACAGGGGGTAGGAGATACGCAGTATTTT.

The chain recombines TRBV10-3 with TRBJ2-2, with D tentatively TRBD2 (5 bases). Trimming removed 0 bases from V and 3 bases from J, with 14 bases in between. This CDR3 contains 17 residues. Per germline, CDR1 ENHRY and CDR2 SYGVKD. CDR3 in amino acids: CAISESGGLAYTGELFF. CDR3 sequence (DNA): TGTGCCATCAGTGAGTCGGGCGGGCTAGCATACACCGGGGAGCTGTTTTTT.

The chain is built from TRBV6-4 and TRBJ1-4, with a weak D call TRBD1 (5 bases). Trimming stripped 6 bases from V and 3 bases from J, with 14 bases between. This CDR3 is built from 15 residues. Per germline, CDR1 MRHNA and CDR2 SNTAGT. The CDR3 nucleotides are TGTGCCAGCAGCAAACTGGGGGGACCTAATGAAAAACTGTTTTTT. This gives the protein CASSKLGGPNEKLFF.

This chain connects TRBV2 to TRBJ2-2; 8 positions agree with TRBD2. The CDR3 spans 14 residues. Germline loops: CDR1 SNHLY, CDR2 FYNNEI. With V trimmed by 6 bases and J by 6 bases, 6 bases remained unmatched. The CDR3 here is CASRREGLPGELFF. CDR3 DNA: TGTGCCAGCAGACGGGAGGGCCTCCCCGGGGAGCTGTTTTTT.

This clone is a singleton in its sample. The chain uses TRBV7-8 and TRBJ2-3; D gene unclear. The CDR3 loop spans 14 amino acids. V lost 2 bases, J lost 2 bases, and 8 bases lay in between. The germline V gene encodes CDR1 SGHVS and CDR2 FQNEAQ. This CDR3 is CASSLIAVTDTQYF. As DNA, the CDR3 is TGTGCCAGCAGCTTAATCGCTGTCACAGATACGCAGTATTTT.

The rearrangement uses TRBV7-2 and TRBJ1-6; 7 bases line up with TRBD1. J gave up 14 bases and V 4 bases, and 8 bases lay outside the gene matches. CDR3 length: 13 amino acids. Per germline, CDR1 SGHTA and CDR2 FQGNSA. CDR3 amino acids: CASSSNRGGSLHF. In DNA form, the CDR3 reads TGTGCCAGCAGCTCGAACAGGGGTGGGTCCCTCCACTTT.

V is TRBV6-5 and J is TRBJ2-1, with D uncertain. This CDR3 is built from 15 residues. Looked up from germline, CDR1 is MNHEY and CDR2 is SVGAGI. V was clipped by 0 bases and J by 2 bases, with 8 bases between them. CDR3 residues: CASSYSRVPYNEQFF. DNA of the CDR3: TGTGCCAGCAGTTACTCACGGGTGCCCTACAATGAGCAGTTCTTC.